Sequencing of this T cell receptor (beta chain) was carried out in a study of T cell repertoires in cytomegalovirus infection. Per the germline V gene, CDR1 is DFQATT and CDR2 is SNEGSKA (reference sequence). J gave up 4 bases and V 6 bases, and 22 bases lay outside the gene matches. This CDR3 comprises 19 residues. One entry per CDR3 protein results from TCRdb running MiXCR on the reads. Among about 740,000 distinct CDR3 sequences listed, about a third were seen once. What was sequenced was PBMCs. The clonotype was recovered from a human donor in good health (CMV status not recorded). Some clones in this sample may be carry-over from other donors' samples. The V and J genes are TRBV20-1 and TRBJ2-1, with 9 bases aligning to TRBD2. CDR3 amino acids: CSATSRLTIAGVDYNEQFF. The CDR3 bases are TGCAGTGCCACCTCCCGACTGACTATAGCGGGAGTTGATTACAATGAGCAGTTCTTC.